A single sample gave rise to the 10 T cell receptor beta chains below, sequenced in a study of T-cell reconstitution after alpha-beta-depleted transplantation in children. Unique molecular identifiers were used in preparing the TCRbeta library. TCRdb fed the PCR reads into MiXCR, producing one record per CDR3 protein. Of 140,000 or so distinct CDR3 sequences in the sample, more than 8% were seen once. Sequences were derived from PBMCs, mostly from graft donor cells, sampled 180 days after TCRalphabeta/CD19-depleted stem cell transplant. The receptors here all came from a female patient aged 2-10 years who had a stem cell transplant for congenital amegakaryocytic thrombocytopenia, so the T cells may come from the graft donor.

In this sample, this clonotype turned up many times. This chain links TRBV6-5 with TRBJ2-3, with TRBD2 as a possible D gene (5 bases). The CDR3 contains 17 residues. The V end was cut by 0 bases, the J end by 0 bases, with 13 bases between. Per the germline V gene, CDR1 is MNHEY and CDR2 is SVGAGI. This chain's CDR3 is CASSYSILRTSTDTQYF. The CDR3 DNA follows: TGTGCCAGCAGTTACTCGATTCTCCGGACTAGCACAGATACGCAGTATTTT.

This clonotype has ten or more counts. The V and J genes are TRBV13 and TRBJ2-5, with D perhaps given as TRBD1 or TRBD2 (5 bases each). This CDR3 is 18 amino acids long. Germline CDR1 PRHDT, CDR2 FYEKMQ (reference sequence). V gave up 3 bases and J gave up 0 bases, with 20 bases separating them. For the CDR3, the DNA is TGTGCCAGCAGCTTCGCCCGGGGTTGGGGCCCGGACCAAGAGACCCAGTACTTC. Translation gives CASSFARGWGPDQETQYF.

This clonotype was observed many times. V and J are TRBV7-9 and TRBJ1-1; D is undetermined. The CDR3 has 11 residues. The germline V and J ends were trimmed by 6 bases and 6 bases, with 8 bases remaining between them. CDR1 SEHNR and CDR2 FQNEAQ come from the germline V gene (reference sequence). The CDR3 DNA follows: TGTGCCAGCAGTACCCGTCCTGAAGCTTTCTTT. Translated: CASSTRPEAFF.

This rearrangement joins TRBV7-8 to TRBJ1-5; D might be TRBD1 (6 bases). There are 20 residues in the CDR3. CDR1 is SGHVS and CDR2 is FQNEAQ in the germline V gene. The V and J ends lost 1 base and 1 base respectively, with 23 bases between them. The CDR3 here is CASSLVLGGAFWGSNQPQHF. The CDR3 DNA sequence: TGTGCCAGCAGCTTAGTTTTAGGGGGGGCCTTCTGGGGAAGCAATCAGCCCCAGCATTTT.

This clonotype was seen many times. The chain carries TRBV12-3 or TRBV12-4 and TRBJ1-5; D unresolved. The V end lost 3 bases, the J end lost 5 bases, and 8 bases lay between the germline ends. The length of the CDR3 is 13 residues. CDR3 in DNA: TGTGCCAGCAGTTTCTCGGAGGATCAGCCCCAGCATTTT. This gives the protein CASSFSEDQPQHF.

The chain links TRBV5-1 to TRBJ2-4, with 9 bases fitting TRBD1. Germline V gives CDR1 SGHRS, CDR2 YFSETQ. J gave up 4 bases and V 0 bases, and 2 bases lay outside the gene matches. The CDR3 extends over 15 amino acids. CDR3: CASSLGGTGKNIQYF. The CDR3 DNA sequence: TGCGCCAGCAGCTTGGGAGGGACAGGGAAAAACATTCAGTACTTC. The variable domain in full, with the rest retrieved from reference TRBV5-1 and TRBJ2-4, is KAGVTQTPRYLIKTRGQQVTLSCSPISGHRSVSWYQQTPGQGLQFLFEYFSETQRNKGNFPGRFSGRQFSNSRSEMNVSTLELGDSALYLCASSLGGTGKNIQYFGAGTRLSVL.

With regard to this clonotype: A much larger clone lies a single base off, so this may be a read error. The chain has TRBV5-1 and TRBJ2-3; D is possibly TRBD1 (6 bases). Germline V gene sequence: CDR1 SGHRS, CDR2 YFSETQ. This CDR3 spans 18 amino acids. CDR3 residues: CSSSSPKRSDSRTDTQYF. The CDR3 DNA reads TGCTCCAGCAGCTCCCCAAAAAGATCGGACAGCCGCACAGATACGCAGTATTTT.

A note on this clonotype: A much larger clone differs from this one at a single base, so this may be a read error. This chain joins TRBV2 and TRBJ2-4; 8 nucleotides line up with TRBD1. The CDR3 spans 16 residues. CDR1 and CDR2 (germline): SNHLY, FYNNEI. The CDR3 DNA follows: TGTGCCACCAGTGAAACCGGGACAGGCATTTTAAACATTCAGTACTTC. Translated: CATSETGTGILNIQYF.

This clonotype was observed a handful of times. V is TRBV20-1 and J is TRBJ1-2; perhaps TRBD1 as D (6 bases). CDR3 length equals 13 residues. The V gene's germline CDR1 is DFQATT and CDR2 SNEGSKA (reference sequence). Trimming pared 6 bases from V and 4 bases from J, leaving 15 bases between. The CDR3: CSAPRGFGYGYTF. As DNA, the CDR3 is TGCAGTGCGCCAAGGGGGTTCGGCTATGGCTACACCTTC.

The V call is TRBV12-3 or TRBV12-4, the J call TRBJ1-5, with unresolved D. The germline V and J ends were trimmed by 3 bases and 6 bases, with 6 bases remaining between them. The CDR3 extends over 12 amino acids. This chain's CDR3 is CASSLVRQPQHF. In DNA form, the CDR3 reads TGTGCCAGCAGTTTGGTACGTCAGCCCCAGCATTTT.